This paragraph covers one TCR beta chain sequence. From germline, CDR1 is MDHEN and CDR2 SYDVKM. Losses at the gene ends were 5 bases for V and 7 bases for J; bases not matched to a gene: 5. The CDR3 consists of 13 residues. The data originate from a study of blood T cell repertoires in COVID-19. Study-wide background: Acute and convalescent COVID-19 specimens originated in the United States, Italy and Spain. In each case, the material was cDNA or gDNA derived from T cells, B-cell-depleted T cells, or PBMCs.

Participants' own reports of clinical history determined their cohort assignment. Original processing methods: Cell counts per sample came from amplifying reference gene primers. Profiling relied on immunoSEQ multiplex PCR, and the TCRdb table lists in-frame clones only, not all of them. The V and J calls and the clone size are those of that table, but D and trimming were determined from the DNA. The table lists about 270,000 clones, 90% of them singletons. The rearrangement links TRBV28 to TRBJ1-2, with 9 bases matching TRBD1. The source is a woman aged 25 to 39 with acute COVID-19. Sequenced input: PBMCs or T cells enriched from blood (not recorded which). Written as DNA, the CDR3 is TGTGCCAGCAGTACACAGGGGGCGCTTGGCTACACCTTC. It is translated as CASSTQGALGYTF.